This passage covers 19 T cell receptor beta chains from one sample sequenced in a study of PD-1 blockade in classical Hodgkin lymphoma. Clones were sequenced by immunoSEQ multiplex PCR, and TCRdb holds only the in-frame ones, with some missing. This sample has about 97,000 clones, with approximately 83% found just once. After autologous stem cell transplantation all patients relapsed, and prior brentuximab vedotin exposure differed between cohorts. Sequencing used peripheral blood mononuclear cells (PBMCs), obtained at baseline. The origin of the receptors is a human donor with classical Hodgkin lymphoma.

The chain uses TRBV7-2 and TRBJ2-5, with D perhaps matching TRBD1 (6 bases). The V end lost 5 bases, the J end lost 2 bases, and 12 bases lay between the germline ends. This CDR3 is 14 amino acids long. CDR1 and CDR2 from the germline V gene are SGHTA and FQGNSA. The CDR3 is CASSPGQRQETQYF. The DNA of the CDR3 is TGTGCCAGCAGCCCAGGACAGAGACAAGAGACCCAGTACTTC.

About this clone: This same CDR3 is encoded by further DNA sequences in the sample. CDR3: CASSASTDTQYF. In DNA, the CDR3 is TGTGCCAGCAGCGCAAGCACAGATACGCAGTATTTT. The chain combines TRBV7-9 with TRBJ2-3; D gene ambiguous. Germline CDR1 reads SEHNR; CDR2 reads FQNEAQ (reference sequence). The length of the CDR3 is 12 residues. Between the trimmed V and J ends, which lost 5 bases and 0 bases, there was a span of 3 bases.

This chain joins TRBV19 and TRBJ2-1; D perhaps matches TRBD2 (6 bases). The CDR3 length is 15 residues. V was clipped by 5 bases and J by 1 base, with 12 bases between them. CDR1 is LNHDA and CDR2 is SQIVND in the germline V gene (reference sequence). CDR3 sequence: CASSAGLASYNEQFF. The CDR3 DNA reads as TGTGCCAGTAGTGCGGGGCTTGCTTCCTACAATGAGCAGTTCTTC.

The chain uses TRBV2 and TRBJ1-3, with D unresolved. CDR1 SNHLY and CDR2 FYNNEI come from the germline V gene. V shed 2 bases and J shed 0 bases, with 20 bases lying between them. There are 19 residues in the CDR3. The CDR3 is CASSERWAASPRSGNTIYF. The DNA for the CDR3 is TGTGCCAGCAGTGAAAGGTGGGCCGCTTCCCCTCGCTCTGGAAACACCATATATTTT.

The chain carries TRBV5-8 and TRBJ2-5; 10 bases match TRBD2. The V and J ends lost 3 bases and 4 bases, in that order; junction bases with no gene match: 6. CDR3 size: 15 residues. Germline V gives CDR1 SGHTS, CDR2 YDEGEE. DNA of the CDR3: TGTGCCAGCAGCTCTCCCGGGACTAGCGCAGAGACCCAGTACTTC. Protein: CASSSPGTSAETQYF.

The rearrangement uses TRBV7-2 and TRBJ2-1; D not certain. The CDR3 consists of 14 residues. The germline gives CDR1 SGHTA, CDR2 FQGNSA. Deletions cut 5 bases from V and 7 bases from J, with 15 bases between. CDR3 nucleotide sequence: TGTGCCAGCAGCCTACGTGCGGATTGGAATGAGCAGTTCTTC. It yields the protein CASSLRADWNEQFF.

This chain links TRBV27 with TRBJ1-2; D is possibly TRBD1 (6 bases). The CDR3 length is 13 residues. Germline V gene lookup returns CDR1 MNHEY and CDR2 SMNVEV (reference sequence). V gave up 4 bases and J gave up 7 bases, with 13 bases separating them. CDR3 protein: CASSWGGPGGYTF. Here the CDR3 DNA reads TGTGCCAGCAGTTGGGGGGGGCCGGGTGGCTACACCTTC.

The rearrangement joins TRBV7-2 to TRBJ2-1; 11 bases match TRBD2. Germline V gene data show CDR1 as SGHTA and CDR2 as FQGNSA. Losses at the gene ends were 5 bases for V and 4 bases for J; bases not matched to a gene: 7. The CDR3 spans 16 residues. CDR3 coding DNA: TGTGCCAGCAGCCTGACGGGACTAGCGGCATACAATGAGCAGTTCTTC. Its protein is CASSLTGLAAYNEQFF.

The chain employs TRBV5-4 and TRBJ1-2; TRBD1 aligns across 8 bases. The CDR3 is 15 amino acids. The junction had 10 bases not matched to a gene; V was cut back by 4 bases and J by 5 bases. Germline V CDR1 and CDR2: SGHNT, YYREEE (reference sequence). CDR3 in amino acids: CASSRTGTGIYGYTF. The CDR3 DNA follows: TGTGCCAGCAGCCGTACCGGGACAGGCATATATGGCTACACCTTC.

J is TRBJ2-3 and V is TRBV5-1; D perhaps matches TRBD2 (5 bases). This CDR3 spans 14 amino acids. Germline V gives CDR1 SGHRS, CDR2 YFSETQ. The DNA of the CDR3 is TGCGTCTCGGAGGAGTGGGGAGGCACAGATACGCAGTATTTT. This translates into CVSEEWGGTDTQYF.

CDR3 in amino acids: CASSLIGVSVNEKLFF. The CDR3 DNA reads as TGTGCCAGCAGCTTAATAGGCGTCTCCGTTAATGAAAAACTGTTTTTT. The chain employs TRBV7-3 and TRBJ1-4; D uncertain. Germline loops: CDR1 SGHTA, CDR2 FQGTGA. This CDR3 region has 16 residues. The ends were cut back, 1 base at V and 4 bases at J, with 13 bases in the middle.

J is TRBJ2-7 and V is TRBV27; TRBD2 is a possible D gene (5 bases). The germline V gene encodes CDR1 MNHEY and CDR2 SMNVEV (reference sequence). There are 16 residues in the CDR3. V gave up 5 bases and J gave up 1 base, with 18 bases separating them. The CDR3 is CASSPLGGSGSYEQYF. As DNA, the CDR3 is TGTGCCAGCAGTCCCCTGGGCGGGTCGGGTTCCTACGAGCAGTACTTC.

This sequence joins TRBV29-1 and TRBJ2-5; no reliable D call. The germline V gene has CDR1 SQVTM and CDR2 ANQGSEA. The V end lost 0 bases, the J end lost 5 bases, and 13 bases lay between the germline ends. This CDR3 has 14 amino acids. CDR3 in DNA: TGCAGCGTTGAAGAGACTCACGCCGAGGAGACCCAGTACTTC. Protein: CSVEETHAEETQYF.

The chain has TRBV2 and TRBJ2-2; D is ambiguous. From germline, CDR1 is SNHLY and CDR2 FYNNEI. V was clipped by 1 base and J by 4 bases, with 4 bases between them. The length of the CDR3 is 13 residues. CDR3 protein: CASSEGSTGELFF. The CDR3, as DNA: TGTGCCAGCAGTGAAGGGAGCACCGGGGAGCTGTTTTTT.

V usage is TRBV4-1 and J usage is TRBJ2-3, with TRBD2 matching 11 bases. The CDR3 totals 15 residues. Germline CDR1 reads MGHRA; CDR2 reads YSYEKL. V trimming: 2 bases; J trimming: 3 bases; junction bases outside the gene matches: 1. CDR3 sequence reads: CASSQLAGGTDTQYF. DNA for the CDR3: TGCGCCAGCAGCCAACTAGCGGGAGGTACAGATACGCAGTATTTT.

The J gene is TRBJ1-5, the V gene TRBV6-1; D call uncertain. Germline CDR1 MNHNS, CDR2 SASEGT. With 6 bases removed from V and 2 bases from J, the gap between germline ends came to 11 bases. This CDR3 is 14 amino acids long. The CDR3 protein is CASSSLVGNQPQHF. CDR3 nucleotides: TGTGCCAGCAGCAGTTTGGTAGGCAATCAGCCCCAGCATTTT.

V gene TRBV30 combines with J gene TRBJ2-1; 14 bases align to TRBD2. This CDR3 spans 13 amino acids. After removal of 2 bases from V and 14 bases from J, the junction contained 5 bases not matched to a gene. Germline V CDR1 and CDR2: GTSNPN, SVGIG (reference sequence). DNA of the CDR3: TGTGCCTGGAGTAGACTAGCGGGAGGGCAAGAGTTCTTC. Translated: CAWSRLAGGQEFF.

This clone was detected only a few times. This chain connects TRBV9 to TRBJ2-2, with D perhaps TRBD1 or TRBD2 (5 bases each). Germline assignment: CDR1 SGDLS and CDR2 YYNGEE. The CDR3 contains 16 residues. V lost 0 bases and J lost 0, with 9 bases in between. CDR3 DNA: TGTGCCAGCAGCGTAGGGGACGTCGCGAACACCGGGGAGCTGTTTTTT. Its translation: CASSVGDVANTGELFF.

Concerning this clone itself: The junction departs from the called germline gene at one end, perhaps through a read error. The rearrangement joins TRBV6-5 to TRBJ2-7; possible D gene TRBD1, 6 bases. The length of the CDR3 is 14 residues. Germline assignment: CDR1 MNHEY and CDR2 SVGAGI. CDR3 DNA sequence: TGTGCCATCAGTAACAGGGAAGGGAGCTACGAGCAGTACTTC. Its translation is CAISNREGSYEQYF.